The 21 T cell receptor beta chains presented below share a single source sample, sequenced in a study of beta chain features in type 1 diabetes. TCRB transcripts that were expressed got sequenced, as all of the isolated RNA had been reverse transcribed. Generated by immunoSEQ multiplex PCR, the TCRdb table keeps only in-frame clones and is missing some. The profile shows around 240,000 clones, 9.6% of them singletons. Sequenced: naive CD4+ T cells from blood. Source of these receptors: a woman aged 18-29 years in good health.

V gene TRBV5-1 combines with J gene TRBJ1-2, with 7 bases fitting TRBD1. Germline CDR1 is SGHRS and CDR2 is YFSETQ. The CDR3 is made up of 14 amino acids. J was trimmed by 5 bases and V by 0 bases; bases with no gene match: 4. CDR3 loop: CASSLGQGYYGYTF. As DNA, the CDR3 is TGCGCCAGCAGCTTGGGACAGGGTTATTATGGCTACACCTTC. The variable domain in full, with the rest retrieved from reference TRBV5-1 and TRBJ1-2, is KAGVTQTPRYLIKTRGQQVTLSCSPISGHRSVSWYQQTPGQGLQFLFEYFSETQRNKGNFPGRFSGRQFSNSRSEMNVSTLELGDSALYLCASSLGQGYYGYTFGSGTRLTVV.

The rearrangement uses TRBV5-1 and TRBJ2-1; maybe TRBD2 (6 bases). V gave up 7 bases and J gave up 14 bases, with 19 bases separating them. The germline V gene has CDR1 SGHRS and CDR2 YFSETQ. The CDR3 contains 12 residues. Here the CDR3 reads CASGSDGGREFF. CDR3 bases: TGCGCCAGCGGATCGGACGGGGGTCGGGAGTTCTTC.

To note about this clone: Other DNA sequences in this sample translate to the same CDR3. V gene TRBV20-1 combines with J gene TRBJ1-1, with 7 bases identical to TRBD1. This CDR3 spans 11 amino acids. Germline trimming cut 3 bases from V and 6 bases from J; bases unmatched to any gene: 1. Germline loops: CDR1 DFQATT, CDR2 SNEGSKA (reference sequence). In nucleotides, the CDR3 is TGCAGTGCTAGGCAGGGGGCTGAAGCTTTCTTT. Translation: CSARQGAEAFF.

The CDR3 DNA follows: TGTGCCAGCTCACCTTGGACAGGGTCGAACACTGAAGCTTTCTTT. The encoded protein is CASSPWTGSNTEAFF. The chain uses TRBV18 and TRBJ1-1; 8 nucleotides align to TRBD1. The CDR3 spans 15 residues. Losses at the gene ends were 3 bases for V and 1 base for J; bases not matched to a gene: 4. The germline V gene encodes CDR1 KGHSH and CDR2 LQKENI.

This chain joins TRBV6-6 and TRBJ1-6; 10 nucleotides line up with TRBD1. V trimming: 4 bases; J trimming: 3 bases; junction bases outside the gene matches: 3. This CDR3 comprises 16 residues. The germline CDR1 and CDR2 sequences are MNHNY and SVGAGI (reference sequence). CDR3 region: CASSSGTGVYNSPLHF. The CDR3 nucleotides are TGTGCCAGCAGTTCCGGGACAGGGGTCTATAATTCACCCCTCCACTTT.

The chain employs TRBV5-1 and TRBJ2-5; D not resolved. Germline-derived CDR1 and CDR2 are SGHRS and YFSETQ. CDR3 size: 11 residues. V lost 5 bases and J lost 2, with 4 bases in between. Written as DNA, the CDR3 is TGCGCCAGCAGGGCACAAGAGACCCAGTACTTC. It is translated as CASRAQETQYF.

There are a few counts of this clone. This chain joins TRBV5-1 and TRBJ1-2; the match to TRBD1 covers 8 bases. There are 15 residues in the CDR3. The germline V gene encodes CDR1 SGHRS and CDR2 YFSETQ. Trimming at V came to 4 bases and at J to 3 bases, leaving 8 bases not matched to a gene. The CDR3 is CASSPDRARDYGYTF. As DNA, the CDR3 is TGCGCCAGCAGCCCGGACAGGGCGCGGGACTATGGCTACACCTTC.

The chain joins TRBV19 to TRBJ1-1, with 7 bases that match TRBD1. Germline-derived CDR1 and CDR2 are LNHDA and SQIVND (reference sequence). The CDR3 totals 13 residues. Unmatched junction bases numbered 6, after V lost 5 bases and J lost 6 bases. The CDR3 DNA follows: TGTGCCAGTAGTTTCAGACAGGGTCCTGAAGCTTTCTTT. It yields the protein CASSFRQGPEAFF.

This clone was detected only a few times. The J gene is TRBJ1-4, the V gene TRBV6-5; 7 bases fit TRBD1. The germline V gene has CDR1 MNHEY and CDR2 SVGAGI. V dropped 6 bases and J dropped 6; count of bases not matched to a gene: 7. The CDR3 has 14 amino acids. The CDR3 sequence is CASRLDRVDEKLFF. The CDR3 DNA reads TGTGCCAGCAGACTCGACAGGGTGGATGAAAAACTGTTTTTT.

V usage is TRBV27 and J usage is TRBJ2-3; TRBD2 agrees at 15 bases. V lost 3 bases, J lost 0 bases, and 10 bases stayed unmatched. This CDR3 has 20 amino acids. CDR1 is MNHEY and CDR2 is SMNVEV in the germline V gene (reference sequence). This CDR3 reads CASSFRTSGRASLSTDTQYF. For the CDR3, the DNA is TGTGCCAGCAGTTTCCGGACTAGCGGGAGGGCCTCCCTCAGCACAGATACGCAGTATTTT.

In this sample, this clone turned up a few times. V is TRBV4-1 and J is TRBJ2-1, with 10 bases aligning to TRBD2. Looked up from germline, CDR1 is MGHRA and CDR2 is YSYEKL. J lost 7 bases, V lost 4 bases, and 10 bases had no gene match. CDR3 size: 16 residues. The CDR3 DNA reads TGCGCCAGCAGCCCTATCAGCGGGGGGGCGATAAATGAGCAGTTCTTC. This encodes CASSPISGGAINEQFF.

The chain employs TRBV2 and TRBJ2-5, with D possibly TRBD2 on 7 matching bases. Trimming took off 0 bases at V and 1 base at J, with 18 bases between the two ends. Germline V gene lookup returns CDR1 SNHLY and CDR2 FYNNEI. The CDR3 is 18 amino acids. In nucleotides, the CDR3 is TGTGCCAGCAGTGAAGCCTTCCCCCGGGGGGCTATCCAAGAGACCCAGTACTTC. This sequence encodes CASSEAFPRGAIQETQYF.

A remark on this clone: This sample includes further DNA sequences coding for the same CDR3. The CDR3 loop is CASSVGGTGELFF. CDR3 bases: TGTGCCAGCAGCGTCGGGGGAACCGGGGAGCTGTTTTTT. V is TRBV9 and J is TRBJ2-2; TRBD2 is a possible D gene (6 bases). From germline, CDR1 is SGDLS and CDR2 YYNGEE. This CDR3 comprises 13 residues. V lost 2 bases and J lost 5, with 7 bases in between.

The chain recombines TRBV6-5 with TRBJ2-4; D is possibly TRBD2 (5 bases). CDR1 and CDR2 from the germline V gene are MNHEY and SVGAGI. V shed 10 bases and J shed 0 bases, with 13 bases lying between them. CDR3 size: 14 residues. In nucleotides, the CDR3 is TGTGCCACCCGAGCGGCCTTAGCCAAAAACATTCAGTACTTC. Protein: CATRAALAKNIQYF.

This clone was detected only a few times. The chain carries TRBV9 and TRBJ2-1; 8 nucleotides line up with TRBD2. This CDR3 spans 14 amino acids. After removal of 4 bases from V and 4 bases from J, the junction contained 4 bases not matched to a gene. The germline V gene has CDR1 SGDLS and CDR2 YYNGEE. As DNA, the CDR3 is TGTGCCAGCAGCATTAGCGGGGCGTACAATGAGCAGTTCTTC. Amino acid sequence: CASSISGAYNEQFF.

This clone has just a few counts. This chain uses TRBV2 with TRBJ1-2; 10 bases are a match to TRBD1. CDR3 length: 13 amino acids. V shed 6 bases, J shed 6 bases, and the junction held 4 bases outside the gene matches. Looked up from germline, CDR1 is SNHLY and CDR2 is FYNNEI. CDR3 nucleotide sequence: TGTGCCAGCAGCGTGACAGGGGGCGATGGCTACACCTTC. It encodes CASSVTGGDGYTF.

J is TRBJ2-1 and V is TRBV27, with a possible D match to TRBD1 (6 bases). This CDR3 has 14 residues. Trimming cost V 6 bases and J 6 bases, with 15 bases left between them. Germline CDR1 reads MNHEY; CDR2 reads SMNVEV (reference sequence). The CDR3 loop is CASREDRIGNEQFF. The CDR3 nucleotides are TGTGCCAGCAGGGAGGACAGAATCGGCAATGAGCAGTTCTTC.

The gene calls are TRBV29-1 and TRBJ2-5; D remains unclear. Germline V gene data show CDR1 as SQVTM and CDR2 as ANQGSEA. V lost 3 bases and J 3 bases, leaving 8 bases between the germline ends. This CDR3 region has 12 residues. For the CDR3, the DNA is TGCAGCGTTGATCCGCGGAAAGAGACCCAGTACTTC. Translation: CSVDPRKETQYF.

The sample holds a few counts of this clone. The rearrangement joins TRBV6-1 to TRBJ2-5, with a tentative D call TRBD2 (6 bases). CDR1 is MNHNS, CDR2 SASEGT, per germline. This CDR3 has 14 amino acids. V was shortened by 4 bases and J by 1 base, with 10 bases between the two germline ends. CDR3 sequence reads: CASSVRRAQETQYF. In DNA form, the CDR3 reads TGTGCCAGCAGTGTTCGGAGGGCCCAAGAGACCCAGTACTTC.

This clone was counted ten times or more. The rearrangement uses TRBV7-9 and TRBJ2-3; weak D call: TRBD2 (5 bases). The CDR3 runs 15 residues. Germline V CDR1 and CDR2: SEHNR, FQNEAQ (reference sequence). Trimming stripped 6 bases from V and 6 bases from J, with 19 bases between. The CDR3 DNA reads TGTGCCAGCAGTCCGGGATTGACCTTGGCGGATACGCAGTATTTT. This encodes CASSPGLTLADTQYF.

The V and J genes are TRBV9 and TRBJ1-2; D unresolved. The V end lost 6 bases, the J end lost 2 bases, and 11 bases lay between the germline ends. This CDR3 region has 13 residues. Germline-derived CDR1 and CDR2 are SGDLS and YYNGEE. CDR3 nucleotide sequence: TGTGCCAGCAACCAGGATACCAACTATGGCTACACCTTC. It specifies CASNQDTNYGYTF.